The subject of this entry is one TCR beta chain. Its specificity is unknown. Germline loops: CDR1 MNHEY, CDR2 SVGAGI. Trimming took 0 bases from V and 5 from J, leaving 8 bases between them. The CDR3 extends over 15 amino acids. The authors extracted RNA and reverse transcribed it into cDNA as the sequencing template. Data came from immunoSEQ multiplex PCR; TCRdb stores just in-frame clones and leaves some out. The profile shows around 300,000 clones, 60% of them singletons. The sample is drawn from a study of CD8+ T cells in alopecia areata. Study results and caveats: In lesional scalp, particularly from alopecia totalis/universalis, clonality was higher than in normal scalp. Within the top 100, expanded CD8+ clones significantly decreased with tofacitinib, as did scalp clonality.

Treatment denoted: oral pan-JAK inhibitor, 5-10 mg twice daily. Using a FACSAria, the CD4+ and CD8+ T cells were sorted from the PBMCs. The sequence came from a human donor with alopecia areata. V gene TRBV6-5 combines with J gene TRBJ1-6, with D unresolved. Sequencing was performed on CD4+ T cells sorted from blood, taken at approximately week 52, from a patient treated with tofacitinib. The CDR3 DNA reads as TGTGCCAGCAGTTACTCTCGGACTGATAATTCACCCCTCCACTTT. It encodes CASSYSRTDNSPLHF.